A single sample is the source of the 5 T cell receptor beta chains below, sequenced in a study of early T cells in non-severe SARS-CoV-2 infection. MiXCR, run by TCRdb on the 5' RACE reads, gives a single entry per CDR3 protein. This table holds tens of thousands of distinct CDR3 sequences, approximately 10% found once. The sequencing used whole blood, collected at baseline. These receptors were collected from an adult who was a healthcare worker with PCR-confirmed SARS-CoV-2 infection or an uninfected control (not recorded which).

This clonotype was seen a few times. The rearrangement links TRBV11-2 to TRBJ2-5; tentatively, D is TRBD2 (6 bases). The ends were cut back, 0 bases at V and 4 bases at J, with 15 bases in the middle. The CDR3 is 16 amino acids. Germline CDR1 SGHAT, CDR2 FQNNGV. In DNA form, the CDR3 reads TGTGCCAGCAGCTTAGATGCGACTAGAGTACGAGAGACCCAGTACTTC. Translating it yields CASSLDATRVRETQYF.

V and J are TRBV5-4 and TRBJ1-2; tentatively, D is TRBD1 (6 bases). Germline V gives CDR1 SGHNT, CDR2 YYREEE (reference sequence). The CDR3 contains 14 residues. Trimming took 4 bases from V and 1 from J, leaving 11 bases between them. CDR3 amino acids: CASSRQQGNYGYTF. The CDR3, as DNA: TGTGCCAGCAGCCGCCAACAGGGTAACTATGGCTACACCTTC.

The CDR3 protein is CAWPTSYTEAFF. CDR3 in DNA: TGTGCCTGGCCGACATCTTACACTGAAGCTTTCTTT. J is TRBJ1-1 and V is TRBV30; no clear D gene. CDR3 size: 12 residues. The germline V gene encodes CDR1 GTSNPN and CDR2 SVGIG (reference sequence). V dropped 5 bases and J dropped 3 bases, with 10 bases sitting between them.

This clonotype has a count of ten or more. The J gene is TRBJ2-1, the V gene TRBV6-5; D call uncertain. V was shortened by 6 bases and J by 4 bases, with 13 bases between the two germline ends. Germline loops: CDR1 MNHEY, CDR2 SVGAGI. The CDR3 runs to 14 residues. The CDR3 nucleotides read TGTGCCAGCAGCCCGACAAGCAGTTACAATGAGCAGTTCTTC. Amino acids: CASSPTSSYNEQFF.

This clonotype was detected many times. The chain couples TRBV12-3 or TRBV12-4 to TRBJ2-2, with unresolved D. The V and J ends lost 7 bases and 0 bases respectively, with 9 bases between them. The CDR3 consists of 14 residues. The CDR3, as DNA: TGTGCCAGCATGGCCCCCTCGAACACCGGGGAGCTGTTTTTT. It specifies CASMAPSNTGELFF.